A single sample is the source of the 20 T cell receptor beta chains below, sequenced in a study of cytomegalovirus exposure and HLA in healthy donors. The data were produced by immunoSEQ multiplex PCR, yet TCRdb's version contains in-frame clones alone and is incomplete. The repertoire includes 150,000 to 180,000 clones, around 88% of them detected once, and 20% to 25% sits in the top ten. The sample consisted of PBMCs. The receptor set was obtained from a man younger than 35 in good health and CMV-seropositive.

V and J are TRBV9 and TRBJ1-3; perhaps TRBD1 as D (5 bases). The V gene's germline CDR1 is SGDLS and CDR2 YYNGEE. The CDR3 loop spans 15 amino acids. Trimming pared 0 bases from V and 2 bases from J, leaving 9 bases between. CDR3 region: CASSVEGVAGNTIYF. Written as DNA, the CDR3 is TGTGCCAGCAGCGTAGAAGGGGTGGCTGGAAACACCATATATTTT.

V gene TRBV2 combines with J gene TRBJ2-2; 8 positions match TRBD1. CDR1 and CDR2 from the germline V gene are SNHLY and FYNNEI. This CDR3 spans 16 amino acids. Losses at the gene ends were 5 bases for V and 5 bases for J; bases not matched to a gene: 10. The CDR3 sequence is CASSSQGGTGTGELFF. The CDR3 region has the DNA TGTGCCAGCAGTTCCCAAGGGGGGACAGGAACCGGGGAGCTGTTTTTT.

The chain combines TRBV15 with TRBJ1-3, with no clear D. Germline CDR1 LNHNV, CDR2 YYDKDF (reference sequence). The CDR3 sequence is 18 residues long. Deletions cut 2 bases from V and 1 base from J, with 18 bases between. CDR3 region: CATSRTASVGPSGNTIYF. CDR3 nucleotides: TGTGCCACCAGCAGAACGGCGAGTGTGGGCCCGTCTGGAAACACCATATATTTT.

V and J are TRBV6-5 and TRBJ2-3; the D gene is possibly TRBD2 (5 bases). From germline, CDR1 is MNHEY and CDR2 SVGAGI. V shed 2 bases and J shed 3 bases, with 9 bases lying between them. There are 14 residues in the CDR3. CDR3 sequence reads: CASSYRPGTDTQYF. CDR3 nucleotide sequence: TGTGCCAGCAGTTACCGCCCGGGGACAGATACGCAGTATTTT.

The chain links TRBV6-5 to TRBJ1-2, with D possibly being TRBD1 (5 bases). Looked up from germline, CDR1 is MNHEY and CDR2 is SVGAGI. This CDR3 is 15 amino acids long. Trimming took off 6 bases at V and 2 bases at J, with 16 bases between the two ends. For the CDR3, the DNA is TGTGCCAGCAGCTCCCTGTATAGGGGAAACTATGGCTACACCTTC. The encoded protein is CASSSLYRGNYGYTF.

This CDR3 reads CARNSGSPLRNEQFF. For the CDR3, the DNA is TGTGCCAGAAATAGCGGGAGCCCCCTCAGGAATGAGCAGTTCTTC. This sequence joins TRBV7-2 and TRBJ2-1; TRBD2 matches at 9 bases. V lost 9 bases to trimming and J lost 7 bases; unmatched junction nucleotides: 13. The CDR3 is 15 residues long. Germline V gene sequence: CDR1 SGHTA, CDR2 FQGNSA.

V gene TRBV29-1 combines with J gene TRBJ2-5; D is possibly TRBD1 (6 bases). Germline CDR1 SQVTM, CDR2 ANQGSEA. The V end was cut by 6 bases, the J end by 2 bases, with 13 bases between. CDR3 length equals 13 residues. CDR3 coding DNA: TGCAGCGTCCGAAGGACAGTACAAGAGACCCAGTACTTC. Residues: CSVRRTVQETQYF.

The chain uses TRBV9 and TRBJ2-1; 10 bases match TRBD2. This CDR3 spans 18 amino acids. Trimming cost V 2 bases and J 5 bases; bases outside gene matches: 13. Germline V gene lookup returns CDR1 SGDLS and CDR2 YYNGEE. CDR3 in DNA: TGTGCCAGCAGCGTCACCGGCGGAGGACTAGCGGCTAACAATGAGCAGTTCTTC. Amino acids: CASSVTGGGLAANNEQFF. Drawing the rest from reference TRBV9 and TRBJ2-1, the complete variable domain is DSGVTQTPKHLITATGQRVTLRCSPRSGDLSVYWYQQSLDQGLQFLIQYYNGEERAKGNILERFSAQQFPDLHSELNLSSLELGDSALYFCASSVTGGGLAANNEQFFGPGTRLTVL.

This rearrangement joins TRBV5-4 to TRBJ1-3; D not resolved. CDR3 size: 15 residues. The V gene's germline CDR1 is SGHNT and CDR2 YYREEE (reference sequence). Trimming removed 4 bases at V and 2 bases at J, with 13 bases between. The CDR3 coding sequence is TGTGCCAGCAGCCCATCAATGGGCACTGGAAACACCATATATTTT. Encoded protein: CASSPSMGTGNTIYF.

This clone was found once. This chain uses TRBV30 with TRBJ2-3; TRBD1 might be the D (5 bases). The CDR3 totals 12 residues. Per germline, CDR1 GTSNPN and CDR2 SVGIG (reference sequence). Trimming left V 7 bases short and J 2 bases short, with 10 bases between. CDR3 loop: CAFSGLTDTQYF. For the CDR3, the DNA is TGTGCCTTCTCAGGGCTCACAGATACGCAGTATTTT. The variable domain in full, completed from reference TRBV30 and TRBJ2-3, reads SQTIHQWPATLVQPVGSPLSLECTVEGTSNPNLYWYRQAAGRGLQLLFYSVGIGQISSEVPQNLSASRPQDRQFILSSKKLLLSDSGFYLCAFSGLTDTQYFGPGTRLTVL.

The J gene is TRBJ2-3, the V gene TRBV7-3; the match to TRBD2 covers 15 bases. Germline-derived CDR1 and CDR2 are SGHTA and FQGTGA. The CDR3 length is 16 residues. V shed 4 bases, J shed 1 base, and the junction held 0 bases outside the gene matches. Here the CDR3 DNA reads TGTGCCAGCAGCTGGACTAGCGGGGGGGGCACAGATACGCAGTATTTT. It is translated as CASSWTSGGGTDTQYF.

This clone was seen a single time. The rearrangement joins TRBV25-1 to TRBJ1-1; 11 nucleotides match TRBD1. The germline CDR1 and CDR2 sequences are MGHDK and SYGVNS. The CDR3 is 14 amino acids. With 6 bases clipped from V and 3 bases from J, the junction kept 3 bases outside the gene matches. CDR3 region: CASRDRGRDTEAFF. CDR3 DNA: TGTGCCAGCAGGGACAGGGGGCGCGACACTGAAGCTTTCTTT. The variable domain in full, completed from reference TRBV25-1 and TRBJ1-1, reads EADIYQTPRYLVIGTGKKITLECSQTMGHDKMYWYQQDPGMELHLIHYSYGVNSTEKGDLSSESTVSRIRTEHFPLTLESARPSHTSQYLCASRDRGRDTEAFFGQGTRLTVV.

The chain links TRBV5-6 to TRBJ1-2; D is undetermined. V lost 0 bases to trimming and J lost 4 bases, with 13 bases between them. This CDR3 spans 15 amino acids. Germline V gene lookup returns CDR1 SGHDT and CDR2 YYEEEE. The CDR3: CASSLAQSIFYGYTF. The DNA for the CDR3 is TGTGCCAGCAGCTTGGCACAGAGTATCTTCTATGGCTACACCTTC.

The chain joins TRBV7-3 to TRBJ2-1; D is unclear. The germline gives CDR1 SGHTA, CDR2 FQGTGA. Between the trimmed V and J ends, which lost 4 bases and 7 bases, there was a span of 17 bases. This CDR3 contains 15 residues. CDR3 DNA: TGTGCCAGCAGCTCCCGTGGCCCCCCGATGAATGAGCAGTTCTTC. Protein sequence: CASSSRGPPMNEQFF.

V and J are TRBV4-3 and TRBJ1-1, with D possibly TRBD1 on 6 matching bases. Looked up from germline, CDR1 is LGHNA and CDR2 is YSLEER. V lost 5 bases and J 1 base, leaving 11 bases between the germline ends. CDR3 size: 14 residues. CDR3 coding DNA: TGCGCCAGCAGCGCGTGGGGGCCGAACACTGAAGCTTTCTTT. Protein: CASSAWGPNTEAFF.

This clone showed up just once. This chain uses TRBV5-1 with TRBJ2-7, with D possibly being TRBD2 (6 bases). CDR3 length: 15 residues. V was pared by 3 bases and J by 1 base, with 14 bases between. CDR1 and CDR2 (germline): SGHRS, YFSETQ. The CDR3, as DNA: TGCGCCAGCAGCTCCCCGGGACTTCCATCCTACGAGCAGTACTTC. Amino acids: CASSSPGLPSYEQYF.

The chain links TRBV7-2 to TRBJ2-4; D is possibly TRBD2 (6 bases). The germline CDR1 and CDR2 sequences are SGHTA and FQGNSA. The CDR3 has 14 residues. The V gene lost 1 base and the J gene lost 11 bases, with 15 bases spanning the gap. The CDR3 bases are TGTGCCAGCAGCTTAGATCGGGGGATTCGCGTTCAGTACTTC. Protein: CASSLDRGIRVQYF.

This clone turned up a few times. The chain is built from TRBV7-2 and TRBJ1-5; the match to TRBD1 covers 7 bases. J gave up 0 bases and V 4 bases, and 3 bases lay outside the gene matches. The CDR3 is 15 amino acids. Germline assignment: CDR1 SGHTA and CDR2 FQGNSA. CDR3 residues: CASSSGTDSNQPQHF. The CDR3 nucleotides are TGTGCCAGCAGCTCCGGGACAGATAGCAATCAGCCCCAGCATTTT.

This chain joins TRBV13 and TRBJ1-2; 9 bases are shared with TRBD1. CDR1 and CDR2 (germline): PRHDT, FYEKMQ (reference sequence). The CDR3 runs 14 residues. V lost 4 bases, J lost 12 bases, and 12 bases stayed unmatched. The CDR3 DNA follows: TGTGCCAGCAGCTCAGGATCACCCGGGACAGGGAACACCTTC. Residues: CASSSGSPGTGNTF.

The V gene is TRBV5-1, the J gene TRBJ2-2, with TRBD2 matching over 13 bases. This CDR3 has 17 residues. Germline CDR1 is SGHRS and CDR2 is YFSETQ. V was pared by 0 bases and J by 6 bases, with 5 bases of the junction left unmatched. This CDR3 is CASSLGTSGRGAGELFF. Here the CDR3 DNA reads TGCGCCAGCAGCTTGGGGACTAGCGGGAGAGGGGCCGGGGAGCTGTTTTTT.